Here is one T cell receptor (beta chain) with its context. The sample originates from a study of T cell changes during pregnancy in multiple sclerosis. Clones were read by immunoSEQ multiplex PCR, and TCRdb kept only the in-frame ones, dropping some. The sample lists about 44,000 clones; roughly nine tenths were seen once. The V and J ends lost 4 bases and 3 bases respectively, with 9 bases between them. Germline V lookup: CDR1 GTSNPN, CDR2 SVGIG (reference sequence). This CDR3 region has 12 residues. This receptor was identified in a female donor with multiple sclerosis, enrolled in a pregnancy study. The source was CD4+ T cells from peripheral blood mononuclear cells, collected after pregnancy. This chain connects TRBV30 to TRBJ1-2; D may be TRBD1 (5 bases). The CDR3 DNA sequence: TGTGCCTGGACGGGGGTGCACTATGGCTACACCTTC. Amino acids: CAWTGVHYGYTF.